This TCR beta chain was recorded in a study of neurological immune-mediated disorders (dated by TCRdb to the late 2010s). At the level of the whole study: Peripheral blood TCR-beta repertoires from patients with HTLV-I-associated myelopathy (HAM/TSP), patients with multiple sclerosis, and healthy controls were compared in the study using UMI-based sequencing. The cohort was made up of 68 subjects, consisting of some 14 HAM/TSP patients, around 35 multiple sclerosis patients and about 20 healthy controls. The 106 TCR-beta libraries covered PBMC samples along with longitudinal samples, technical triplicates, and paired sorted CD4+ and CD8+ T-cell subsets.

Overall study results and their limits: Expanded clones from different subjects shared no identical CDR3 amino acid sequences, which suggests that TCR-beta repertoires were private in all groups. TCR clonal expansion was greatest in HAM/TSP patients and smallest in MS patients, who ranked below even healthy controls.

CDR1 and CDR2 are drawn from the germline V gene: SGHDN, FVKESK. From its cysteine to its phenylalanine, the CDR3 spans 14 amino acids. Only CDR3 DNA remains: 42 bases, in frame from the first base. To synthesize cDNA, template-switch 5'RACE was performed with a primer carrying a 10-nucleotide random unique molecular identifier so that each TCR transcript was tagged. Every sequencing run yielded over 160 million TCR-beta sequences covering 15-18 subjects. The RNeasy kit was used to extract total RNA. The KAPA Real-time Library Amplification kit was used to amplify TCR-beta VDJ regions with primers targeting the TCR constant region and the 5'RACE anchor. Sample indexes and Illumina adaptors were added in a first PCR, after which library yield was increased in a second PCR. After purification with Ampure beads, the TCR product of roughly 650 bp was size-selected on a 2% E-gel SizeSelection system. Library quality was checked on a Bioanalyzer, concentration was measured with Qubit, and libraries were quantified with the Kapa Library Quantification kit before pooling. An Illumina HiSeq 2500 was used to sequence the libraries paired-end at 2 x 150 bp. To increase sequence diversity, roughly 24-30% phiX was spiked into each library pool. The study's own analysis went as follows. Quality-filtered reads were processed with the UMI-based MiGEC pipeline, which removed over 80% of raw TCR sequences during error correction. VDJ genes were aligned to IMGT germline references, and each clonotype was defined by a unique CDR3 amino acid sequence together with V-J genes. Clonal expansion, Shannon diversity, and CDR3 relatedness (CalcPairwiseDistances, ClusterSamples) were evaluated with VDJtools, and phylogenetic trees were built with CLCbio workbench. Using coefficient-of-variation modelling across technical triplicates, the study counted a clone as expanded if it had at least 8 unique UMIs. Using fastp at Q25 and MiXCR, TCRdb reprocessed the public reads and kept productive beta chains. Rows merge per CDR3 protein into single entries with the most common DNA and genes. Here the V and J calls rest on TCRdb's processing, not on the authors' analysis. The table for this sample lists 12,000 to 15,000 distinct CDR3 sequences; around 13% of them were counted only once. The ten biggest clones cover 41% of the sample.

This clonotype was seen repeatedly, ten times or more. Its antigen is not yet known. The junction departs from the called germline gene at one end, perhaps through a read error. TCR libraries for sorted subsets were made from 1 million sorted CD4+ or CD8+ T cells. Peripheral blood underwent Ficoll-Hypaque density gradient centrifugation to isolate PBMCs, which were then cryopreserved in liquid nitrogen. The study also sequenced paired sorted CD4+ and CD8+ subsets from healthy controls, HAM/TSP patients and MS patients. The chain uses TRBV14 and TRBJ2-1; 7 of the junction bases match TRBD1. The sequence came from a female donor with HTLV-1-associated myelopathy (HAM/TSP). What was sequenced was CD8+ T cells from blood. This receptor has the CDR3 CASSQAFSDRDRVF. The sequenced DNA is TGTGCCAGCAGCCAAGCGTTTTCAGACAGGGACCGCGTCTTC. Extended through the reference TRBV14 and TRBJ2-1 proteins, this CDR3 yields the full variable domain: EAGVTQFPSHSVIEKGQTVTLRCDPISGHDNLYWYRRVMGKEIKFLLHFVKESKQDESGMPNNRFLAERTGGTYSTLKVQPAELEDSGVYFCASSQAFSDRDRVFGPGTRLTVL.